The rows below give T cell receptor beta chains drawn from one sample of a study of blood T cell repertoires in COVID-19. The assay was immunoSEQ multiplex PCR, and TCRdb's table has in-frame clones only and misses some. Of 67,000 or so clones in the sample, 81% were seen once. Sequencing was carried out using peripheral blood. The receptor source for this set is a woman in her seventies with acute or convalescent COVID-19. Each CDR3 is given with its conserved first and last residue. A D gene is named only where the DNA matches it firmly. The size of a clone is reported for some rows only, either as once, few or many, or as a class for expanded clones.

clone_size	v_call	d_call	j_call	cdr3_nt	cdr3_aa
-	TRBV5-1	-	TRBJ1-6	TGCGCCAGCAGCCTTACAGGGACGATTTCACCCCTCCACTTT	CASSLTGTISPLHF
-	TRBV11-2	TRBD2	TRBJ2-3	TGTGCCAGCAGCTTCGGGACTAGCAGCGCAGATACGCAGTATTTT	CASSFGTSSADTQYF
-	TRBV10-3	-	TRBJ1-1	TGTGCCATCAGTTTGACAGGACGGAACACTGAAGCTTTCTTT	CAISLTGRNTEAFF
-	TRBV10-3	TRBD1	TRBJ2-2	TGTGCCATCAGTGCGACCCCAGGGGGCCGGAACACCGGGGAGCTGTTTTTT	CAISATPGGRNTGELFF
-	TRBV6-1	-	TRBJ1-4	TGTGCCAGCAGTGAAGCGCGAAACGTTTACGAAAAACTGTTTTTT	CASSEARNVYEKLFF
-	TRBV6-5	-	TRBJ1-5	TGTGCCAGCAGTTCGCAGGGGAATAGCAATCAGCCCCAGCATTTT	CASSSQGNSNQPQHF
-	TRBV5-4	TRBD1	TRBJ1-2	TGTGCCAGCAGGATCAGGGGACAGGGGGCATATTATGGCTACACCTTC	CASRIRGQGAYYGYTF
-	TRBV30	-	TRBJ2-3	TGTGCCTGGAGTGCCTTGGGGGCGGGAGATACGCAGTATTTT	CAWSALGAGDTQYF
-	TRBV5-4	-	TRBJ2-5	TGTGCCAGCAGCCGATCTCATCCCAGTCAAGAGACCCAGTACTTC	CASSRSHPSQETQYF
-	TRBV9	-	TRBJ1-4	TGTGCCAGCAGCGGAGAGAGAGGTGAAAAACTGTTTTTT	CASSGERGEKLFF
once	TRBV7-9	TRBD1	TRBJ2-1	TGTGCCAGCAGCTTAGCTCCCGACAGGGACAATGAGCAGTTCTTC	CASSLAPDRDNEQFF
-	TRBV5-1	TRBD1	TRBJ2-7	TGCGCCAGCAGCTTGGCGGGACAGGGGACAAGGCAGTACTTC	CASSLAGQGTRQYF
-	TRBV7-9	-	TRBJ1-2	TGTGCCAGCAGCTTAGACTTTTCTGGCTACACCTTC	CASSLDFSGYTF
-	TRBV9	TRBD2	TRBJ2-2	TGTGCCAGCAGCGTATTGAGCGGGAGGGCCACCGGGGAGCTGTTTTTT	CASSVLSGRATGELFF
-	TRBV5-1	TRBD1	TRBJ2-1	TGCGCCAGCAGCTTGGAGGGCAGGGGGCTTATCTACAATGAGCAGTTCTTC	CASSLEGRGLIYNEQFF
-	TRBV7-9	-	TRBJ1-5	TGTGCCAGCAGCCGCGGGGAAGGAGGCAATCAGCCCCAGCATTTT	CASSRGEGGNQPQHF
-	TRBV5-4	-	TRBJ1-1	TGTGCCAGCAGCCCAGTGATATCGATTCCAAACACTGAAGCTTTCTTT	CASSPVISIPNTEAFF
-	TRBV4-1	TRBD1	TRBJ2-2	TGCGCCAGCAGCCAAGATCCGACAGGGGCCGCGAACACCGGGGAGCTGTTTTTT	CASSQDPTGAANTGELFF
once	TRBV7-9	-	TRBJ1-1	TGTGCCAGCAGCCTGGAGTCAAAAAGGCCTTTCTTT	CASSLESKRPFF
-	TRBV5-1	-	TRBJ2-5	TGCGCCAGCAGCTTGGACACCGGGAGCCAAGAGACCCAGTACTTC	CASSLDTGSQETQYF
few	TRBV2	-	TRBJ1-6	TGTGCCAGCAGCGCGGGCGCCGAGAATTCACCCCTCCACTTT	CASSAGAENSPLHF
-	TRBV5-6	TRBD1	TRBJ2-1	TGTGCCAGCAGCTCGGACAGGGCACCAATGCAGTTCTTC	CASSSDRAPMQFF
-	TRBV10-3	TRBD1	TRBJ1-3	TGTGCCATCACAGGGGGCCCTGGAAACACCATATATTTT	CAITGGPGNTIYF
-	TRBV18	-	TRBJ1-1	TGTGCCAGCTCACCAAGGGCGGGCACTGAAGCTTTCTTT	CASSPRAGTEAFF
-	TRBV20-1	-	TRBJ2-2	TGCAGTGCTAGTTTCGGGAACACCGGGGAGCTGTTTTTT	CSASFGNTGELFF
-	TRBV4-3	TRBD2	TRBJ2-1	TGCGCCAGCAGCCGCCGCGGACTAGCGGGGGGGAGGGGTGAGCAGTTCTTC	CASSRRGLAGGRGEQFF
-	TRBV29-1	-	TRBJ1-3	TGCAGCGCCCTTGTGGGGCCTGGAAACACCATATATTTT	CSALVGPGNTIYF
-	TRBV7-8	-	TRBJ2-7	TGTGCCAGCAGCTTAGGGCGGGGAAGCTCCTACGAGCAGTACTTC	CASSLGRGSSYEQYF
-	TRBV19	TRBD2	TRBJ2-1	TGTGCCAGTAGTATTAGATCGGGGGGCAATGAGCAGTTCTTC	CASSIRSGGNEQFF
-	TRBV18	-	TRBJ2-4	TGTGCCAGCTCACCACAGGGAGGGGGTTCCAACATTCAGTACTTC	CASSPQGGGSNIQYF
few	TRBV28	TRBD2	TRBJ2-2	TGTGCCAGCAGATCTAGCGGGGACACCGGGGAGCTGTTTTTT	CASRSSGDTGELFF
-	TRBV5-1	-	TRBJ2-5	TGCGCCAGCAGCACGGGAGAGTGGGGGACCCAGTACTTC	CASSTGEWGTQYF
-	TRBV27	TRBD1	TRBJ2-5	TGTGCCAGCAGTTATAGACAGGGAACTTTAGAGACCCAGTACTTC	CASSYRQGTLETQYF
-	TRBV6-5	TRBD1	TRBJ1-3	TGTGCCAGCAGTTCCGGGGACAGGGGAAACACCATATATTTT	CASSSGDRGNTIYF
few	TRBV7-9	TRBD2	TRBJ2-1	TGTGCCAGCAGTTTGGGACTAGCGGGAGATAATGAGCAGTTCTTC	CASSLGLAGDNEQFF
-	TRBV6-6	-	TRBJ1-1	TGTGCCAGCAGTTACCTGACAGCTAACACTGAAGCTTTCTTT	CASSYLTANTEAFF
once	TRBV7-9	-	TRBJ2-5	TGTGCCAGCAGGCCGACAGGGGAGGGAGAGACCCAGTACTTC	CASRPTGEGETQYF
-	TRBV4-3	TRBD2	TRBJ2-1	TGCGCCAGCAGCCAACAGGGCGGGGGGGCCTACAATGAGCAGTTCTTC	CASSQQGGGAYNEQFF
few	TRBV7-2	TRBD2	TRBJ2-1	TGTGCCAGCAGCTTACTCGGGACTAGCACTTTCGATGAGCAGTTCTTC	CASSLLGTSTFDEQFF
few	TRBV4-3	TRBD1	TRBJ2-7	TGCGCCAGCAGCCAAGGACAGGGGTGGGGAGAGCAGTACTTC	CASSQGQGWGEQYF
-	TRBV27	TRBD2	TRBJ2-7	TGTGCCAGCAGACCCGGACTAGCGACCTCAACCTACGAGCAGTACTTC	CASRPGLATSTYEQYF